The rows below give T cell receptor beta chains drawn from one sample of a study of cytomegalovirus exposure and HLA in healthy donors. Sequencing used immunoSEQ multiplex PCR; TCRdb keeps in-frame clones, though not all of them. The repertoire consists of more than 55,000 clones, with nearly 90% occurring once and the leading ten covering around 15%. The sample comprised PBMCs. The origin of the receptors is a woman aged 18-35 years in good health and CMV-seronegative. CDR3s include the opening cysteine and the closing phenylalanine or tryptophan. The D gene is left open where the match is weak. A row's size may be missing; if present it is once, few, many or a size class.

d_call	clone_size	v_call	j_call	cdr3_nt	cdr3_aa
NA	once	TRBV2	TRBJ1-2	TGTGCCAGCAGTTTGCAAACAGTAAACTATGGCTACACCTTC	CASSLQTVNYGYTF
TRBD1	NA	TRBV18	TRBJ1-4	TGTGCCAGCTCACCCTCGACAGGGGACGAAAAACTGTTTTTT	CASSPSTGDEKLFF
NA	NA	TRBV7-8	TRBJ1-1	TGTGCCAGCAGCGTACGTTTAGGGGAGGGAGGGGTGAACACTGAAGCTTTCTTT	CASSVRLGEGGVNTEAFF
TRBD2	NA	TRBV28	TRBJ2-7	TGTGCCAGCAGCGAGGGACTAGCGGGGTACGAGCAGTACTTC	CASSEGLAGYEQYF
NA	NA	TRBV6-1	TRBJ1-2	TGTGCCAGCAGTCCGATGGGACAAGTGGGCTACACCTTC	CASSPMGQVGYTF
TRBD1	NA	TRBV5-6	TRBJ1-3	TGTGCCAGCAGCTCCCCCCTTCGACAGGGGGGCTCTGGAAACACCATATATTTT	CASSSPLRQGGSGNTIYF
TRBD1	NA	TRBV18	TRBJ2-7	TGTGCCAGCTCACCTTCCACGGGACAGAACGAGCAGTACTTC	CASSPSTGQNEQYF
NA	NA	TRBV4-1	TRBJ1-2	TGCGCCAGCAGCACCCGGGACATCTACTATGGCTACACCTTC	CASSTRDIYYGYTF
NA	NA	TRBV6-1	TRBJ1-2	TGTGCCAGCAGTCCACTCGGGTCATATGGCTACACCTTC	CASSPLGSYGYTF
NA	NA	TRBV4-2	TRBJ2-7	TGTGCCAGCAGCCAAGATCAGGGGATCCACTACGAGCAGTACTTC	CASSQDQGIHYEQYF
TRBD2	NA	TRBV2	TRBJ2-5	TGTGCCAGCAGTTCGAGGACTAGCGCCGAAGAGACCCAGTACTTC	CASSSRTSAEETQYF
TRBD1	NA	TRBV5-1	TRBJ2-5	TGCGCCAGCAGCTTGACACTACAGGGGTACCAAGAGACCCAGTACTTC	CASSLTLQGYQETQYF
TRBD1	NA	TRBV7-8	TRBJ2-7	TGTGCCAGCAGCACTACGACAGGGGGCCACTACGAGCAGTACTTC	CASSTTTGGHYEQYF
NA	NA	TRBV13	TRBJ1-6	TGTGCCAGCAGCTTACTTGGGGCTCCCCTCCACTTT	CASSLLGAPLHF
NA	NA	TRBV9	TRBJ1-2	TGTGCCAGCAGCGTAGGTTTAGCGGGATATGGCTACACCTTC	CASSVGLAGYGYTF
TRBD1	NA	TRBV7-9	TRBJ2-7	TGTGCCAGCACTTTGGGACAGGGAAAAGGTGGGCAGTACTTC	CASTLGQGKGGQYF
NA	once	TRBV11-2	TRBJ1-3	TGTGCCAGCAGCTTGAAGTCCTTAACCCCTAGTGGAAACACCATATATTTT	CASSLKSLTPSGNTIYF
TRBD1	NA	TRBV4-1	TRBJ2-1	TGCGCCAGCAGCCCCGGGACAGGTTACAATGAGCAGTTCTTC	CASSPGTGYNEQFF
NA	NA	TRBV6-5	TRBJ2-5	TGTGCCAGCAGTTACGACCGGGGGGCACGAGAGACCCAGTACTTC	CASSYDRGARETQYF
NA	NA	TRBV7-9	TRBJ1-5	TGTGCCAGCAGCTCAGGGGTTCAGCCCCAGCATTTT	CASSSGVQPQHF
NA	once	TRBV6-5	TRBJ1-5	TGTGCCAGCAGTTACTCGAGGAATGAGCCCCAGCATTTT	CASSYSRNEPQHF
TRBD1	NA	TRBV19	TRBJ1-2	TGTGCCAGTAGTAGGGACAGGGCTAGGTACACCTTC	CASSRDRARYTF
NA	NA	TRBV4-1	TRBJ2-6	TGCGCCAGCAGCCAAGAACTTCGGGGGGCCGGGGCCAACGTCCTGACTTTC	CASSQELRGAGANVLTF
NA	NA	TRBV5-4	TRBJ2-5	TGTGCCAGCAGCTTGGGTCTAGGGACTGGAGAGACCCAGTACTTC	CASSLGLGTGETQYF